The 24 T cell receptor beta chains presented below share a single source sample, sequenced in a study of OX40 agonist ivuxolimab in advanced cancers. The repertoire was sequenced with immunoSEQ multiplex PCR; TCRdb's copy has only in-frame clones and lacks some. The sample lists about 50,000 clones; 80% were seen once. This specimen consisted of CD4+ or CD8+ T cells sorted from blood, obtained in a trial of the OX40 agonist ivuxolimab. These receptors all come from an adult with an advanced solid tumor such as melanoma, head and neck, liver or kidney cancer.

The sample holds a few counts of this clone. CDR3 sequence reads: CASRVIETSGLSSGANVLTF. In nucleotides, the CDR3 is TGCGCCAGCAGGGTAATTGAGACTAGCGGGTTGAGCTCTGGGGCCAACGTCCTGACTTTC. This chain links TRBV4-1 with TRBJ2-6; 10 positions agree with TRBD2. CDR1 is MGHRA, CDR2 YSYEKL, per germline. This CDR3 spans 20 amino acids. V lost 6 bases and J lost 0; bases outside the gene matches: 14.

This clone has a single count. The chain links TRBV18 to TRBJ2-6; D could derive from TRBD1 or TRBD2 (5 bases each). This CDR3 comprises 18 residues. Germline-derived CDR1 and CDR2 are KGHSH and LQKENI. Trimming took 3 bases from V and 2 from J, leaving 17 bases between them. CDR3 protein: CASSPNSGTYPGANVLTF. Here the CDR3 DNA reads TGTGCCAGCTCACCGAACTCCGGGACGTACCCTGGGGCCAACGTCCTGACTTTC.

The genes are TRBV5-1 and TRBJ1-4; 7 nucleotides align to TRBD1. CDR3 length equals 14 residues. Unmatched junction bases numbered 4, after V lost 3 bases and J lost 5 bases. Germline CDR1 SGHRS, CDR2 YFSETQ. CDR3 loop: CASSSGTVNEKLFF. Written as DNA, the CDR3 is TGCGCCAGCAGCTCCGGGACAGTGAATGAAAAACTGTTTTTT.

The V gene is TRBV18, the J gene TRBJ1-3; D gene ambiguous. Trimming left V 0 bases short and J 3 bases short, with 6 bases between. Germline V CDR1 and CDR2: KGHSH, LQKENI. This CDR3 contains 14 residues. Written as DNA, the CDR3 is TGTGCCAGCTCACCACCGCCATTTGGAAACACCATATATTTT. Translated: CASSPPPFGNTIYF.

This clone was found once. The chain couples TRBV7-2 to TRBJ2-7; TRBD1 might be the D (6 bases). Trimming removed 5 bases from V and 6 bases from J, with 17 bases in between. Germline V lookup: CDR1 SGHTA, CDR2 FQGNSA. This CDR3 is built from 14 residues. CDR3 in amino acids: CASSAQGSLLEQYF. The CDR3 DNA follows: TGTGCCAGCAGCGCACAGGGATCTCTACTCGAGCAGTACTTC. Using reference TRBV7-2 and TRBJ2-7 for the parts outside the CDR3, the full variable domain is GAGVSQSPSNKVTEKGKDVELRCDPISGHTALYWYRQSLGQGLEFLIYFQGNSAPDKSGLPSDRFSAERTGGSVSTLTIQRTQQEDSAVYLCASSAQGSLLEQYFGPGTRLTVT.

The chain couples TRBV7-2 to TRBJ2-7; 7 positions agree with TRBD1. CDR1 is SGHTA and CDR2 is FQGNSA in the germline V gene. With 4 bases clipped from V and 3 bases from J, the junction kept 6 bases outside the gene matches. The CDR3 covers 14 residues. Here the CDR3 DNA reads TGTGCCAGCAGCTCTTCAAGACAGGGCTACGAGCAGTACTTC. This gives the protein CASSSSRQGYEQYF.

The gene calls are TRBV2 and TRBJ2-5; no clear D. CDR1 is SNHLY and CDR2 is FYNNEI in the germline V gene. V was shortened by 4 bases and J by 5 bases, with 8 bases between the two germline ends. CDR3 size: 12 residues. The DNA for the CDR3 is TGTGCCAGCAGTGGGATCTCGGAGACCCAGTACTTC. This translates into CASSGISETQYF.

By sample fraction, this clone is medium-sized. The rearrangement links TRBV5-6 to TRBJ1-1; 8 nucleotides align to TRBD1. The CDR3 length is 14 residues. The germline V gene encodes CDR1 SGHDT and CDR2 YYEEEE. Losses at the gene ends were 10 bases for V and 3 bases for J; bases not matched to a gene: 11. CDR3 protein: CASKAGGRYTEAFF. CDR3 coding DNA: TGTGCCTCCAAGGCAGGGGGCAGGTACACTGAAGCTTTCTTT.

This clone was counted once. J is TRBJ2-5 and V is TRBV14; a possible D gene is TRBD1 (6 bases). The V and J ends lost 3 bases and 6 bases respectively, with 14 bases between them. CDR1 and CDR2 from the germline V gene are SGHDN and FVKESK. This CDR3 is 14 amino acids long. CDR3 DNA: TGTGCCAGCAGCCACGGACAGTTCAGGAAGACCCAGTACTTC. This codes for CASSHGQFRKTQYF.

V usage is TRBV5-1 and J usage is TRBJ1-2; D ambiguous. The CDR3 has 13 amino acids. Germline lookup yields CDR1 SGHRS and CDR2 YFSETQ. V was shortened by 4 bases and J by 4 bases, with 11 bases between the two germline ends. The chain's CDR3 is CASSGLTSYGYTF. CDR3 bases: TGCGCCAGCAGCGGGTTGACAAGCTATGGCTACACCTTC.

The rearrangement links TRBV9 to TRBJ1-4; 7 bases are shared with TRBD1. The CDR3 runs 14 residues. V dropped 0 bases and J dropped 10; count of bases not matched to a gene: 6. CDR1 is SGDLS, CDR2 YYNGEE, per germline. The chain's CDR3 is CASSVARDSRKLFF. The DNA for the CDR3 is TGTGCCAGCAGCGTAGCGAGGGACAGCAGAAAACTGTTTTTT.

The CDR3 DNA reads as TGTGCCAGCAGTGAAGCGGGACAGGGCTTACCCTACGAGCAGTACTTC. This translates into CASSEAGQGLPYEQYF. The chain is built from TRBV6-1 and TRBJ2-7; TRBD1 agrees at 9 bases. J was trimmed by 2 bases and V by 0 bases; bases with no gene match: 5. This CDR3 spans 16 amino acids. Per germline, CDR1 MNHNS and CDR2 SASEGT.

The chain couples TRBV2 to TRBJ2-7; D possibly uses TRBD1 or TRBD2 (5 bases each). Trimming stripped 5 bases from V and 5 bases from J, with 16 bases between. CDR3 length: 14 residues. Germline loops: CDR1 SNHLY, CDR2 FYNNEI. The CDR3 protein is CASSTGAKVNEQYF. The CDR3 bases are TGTGCCAGCAGTACCGGGGCCAAGGTCAACGAGCAGTACTTC.

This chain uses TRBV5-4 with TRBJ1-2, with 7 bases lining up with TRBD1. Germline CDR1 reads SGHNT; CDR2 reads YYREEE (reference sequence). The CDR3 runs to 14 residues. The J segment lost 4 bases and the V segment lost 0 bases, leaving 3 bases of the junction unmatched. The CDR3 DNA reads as TGTGCCAGCAGCTTGGAGGGACAGATCTATGGCTACACCTTC. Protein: CASSLEGQIYGYTF.

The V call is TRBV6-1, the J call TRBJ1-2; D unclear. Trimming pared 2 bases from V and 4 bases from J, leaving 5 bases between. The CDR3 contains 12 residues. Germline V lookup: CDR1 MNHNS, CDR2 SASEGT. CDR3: CASSESSYGYTF. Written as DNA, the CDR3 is TGTGCCAGCAGTGAAAGCTCCTATGGCTACACCTTC.

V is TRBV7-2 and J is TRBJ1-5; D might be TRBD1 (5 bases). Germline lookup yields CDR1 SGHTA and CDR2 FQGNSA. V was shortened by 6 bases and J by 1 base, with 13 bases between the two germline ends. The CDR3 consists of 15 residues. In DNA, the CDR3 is TGTGCCAGCAGACCGGGGCCAGGGAGCAATCAGCCCCAGCATTTT. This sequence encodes CASRPGPGSNQPQHF. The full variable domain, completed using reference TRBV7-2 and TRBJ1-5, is GAGVSQSPSNKVTEKGKDVELRCDPISGHTALYWYRQSLGQGLEFLIYFQGNSAPDKSGLPSDRFSAERTGGSVSTLTIQRTQQEDSAVYLCASRPGPGSNQPQHFGDGTRLSIL.

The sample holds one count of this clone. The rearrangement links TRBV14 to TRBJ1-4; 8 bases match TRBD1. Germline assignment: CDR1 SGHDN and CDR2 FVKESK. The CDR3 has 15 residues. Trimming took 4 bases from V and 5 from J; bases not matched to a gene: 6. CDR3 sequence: CASSPWTGFNEKLFF. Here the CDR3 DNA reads TGTGCCAGCAGCCCCTGGACAGGGTTCAATGAAAAACTGTTTTTT.

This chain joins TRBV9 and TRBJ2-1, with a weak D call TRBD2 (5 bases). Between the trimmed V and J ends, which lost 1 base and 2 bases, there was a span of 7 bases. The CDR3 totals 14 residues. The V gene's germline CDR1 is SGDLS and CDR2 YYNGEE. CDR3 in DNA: TGTGCCAGCAGCGTACGGGGAACCTACAATGAGCAGTTCTTC. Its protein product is CASSVRGTYNEQFF. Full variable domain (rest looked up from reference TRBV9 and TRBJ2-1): DSGVTQTPKHLITATGQRVTLRCSPRSGDLSVYWYQQSLDQGLQFLIQYYNGEERAKGNILERFSAQQFPDLHSELNLSSLELGDSALYFCASSVRGTYNEQFFGPGTRLTVL.

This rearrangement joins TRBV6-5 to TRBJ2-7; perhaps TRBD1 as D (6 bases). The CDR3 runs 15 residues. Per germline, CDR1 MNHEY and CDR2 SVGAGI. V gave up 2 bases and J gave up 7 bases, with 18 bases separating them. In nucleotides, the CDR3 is TGTGCCAGCAGTTACGCTGGCAGGGGCTCTGTGGAGCAGTACTTC. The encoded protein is CASSYAGRGSVEQYF.

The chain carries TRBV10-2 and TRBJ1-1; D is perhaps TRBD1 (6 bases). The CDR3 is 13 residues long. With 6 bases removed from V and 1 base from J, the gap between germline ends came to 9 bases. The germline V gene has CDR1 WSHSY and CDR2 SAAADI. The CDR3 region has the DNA TGCGCCAGCAGCAGGGGTTGGAACACTGAAGCTTTCTTT. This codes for CASSRGWNTEAFF.

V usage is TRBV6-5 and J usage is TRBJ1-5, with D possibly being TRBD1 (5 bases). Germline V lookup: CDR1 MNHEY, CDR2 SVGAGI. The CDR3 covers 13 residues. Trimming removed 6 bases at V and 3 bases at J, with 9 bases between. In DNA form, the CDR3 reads TGTGCCAGCAGGAGACAGATCAATCAGCCCCAGCATTTT. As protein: CASRRQINQPQHF.

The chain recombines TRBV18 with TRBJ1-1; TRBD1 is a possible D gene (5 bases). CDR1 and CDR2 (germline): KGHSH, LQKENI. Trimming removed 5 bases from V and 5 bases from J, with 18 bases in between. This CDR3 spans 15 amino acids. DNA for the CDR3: TGTGCCAGCTCAGAAAGAACAGGAGGGAATACTGAAGCTTTCTTT. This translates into CASSERTGGNTEAFF.

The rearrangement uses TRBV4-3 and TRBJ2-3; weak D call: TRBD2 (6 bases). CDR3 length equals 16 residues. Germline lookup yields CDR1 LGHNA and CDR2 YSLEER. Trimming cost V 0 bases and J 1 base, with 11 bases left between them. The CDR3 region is CASSQDTGLRTDTQYF. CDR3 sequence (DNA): TGCGCCAGCAGCCAAGATACAGGACTACGCACAGATACGCAGTATTTT.

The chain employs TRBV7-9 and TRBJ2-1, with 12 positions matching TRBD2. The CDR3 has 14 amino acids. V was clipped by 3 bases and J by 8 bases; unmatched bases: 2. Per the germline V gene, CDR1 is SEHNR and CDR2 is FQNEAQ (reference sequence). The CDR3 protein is CASSLTSGSYEQFF. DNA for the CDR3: TGTGCCAGCAGCTTGACTAGCGGGAGCTATGAGCAGTTCTTC.